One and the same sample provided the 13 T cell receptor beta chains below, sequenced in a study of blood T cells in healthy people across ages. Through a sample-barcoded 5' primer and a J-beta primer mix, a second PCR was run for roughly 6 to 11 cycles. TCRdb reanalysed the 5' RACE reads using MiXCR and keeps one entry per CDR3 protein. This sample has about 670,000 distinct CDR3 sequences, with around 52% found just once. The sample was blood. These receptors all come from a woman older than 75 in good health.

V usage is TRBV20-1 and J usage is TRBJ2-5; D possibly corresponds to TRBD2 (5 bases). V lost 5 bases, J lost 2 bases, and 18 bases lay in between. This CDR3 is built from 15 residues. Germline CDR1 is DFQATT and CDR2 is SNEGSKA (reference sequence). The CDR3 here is CSAQSVRVGQETQYF. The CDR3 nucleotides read TGCAGTGCTCAGTCGGTGCGGGTTGGACAAGAGACCCAGTACTTC.

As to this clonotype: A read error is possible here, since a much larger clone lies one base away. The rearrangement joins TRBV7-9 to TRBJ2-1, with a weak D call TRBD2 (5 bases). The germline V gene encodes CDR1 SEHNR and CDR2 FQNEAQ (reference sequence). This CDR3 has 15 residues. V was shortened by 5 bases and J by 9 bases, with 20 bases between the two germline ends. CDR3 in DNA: TGTGCCAGCAGCCGAGGACGGGGTCTAGAGGGTGAGCAGTTCTTC. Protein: CASSRGRGLEGEQFF.

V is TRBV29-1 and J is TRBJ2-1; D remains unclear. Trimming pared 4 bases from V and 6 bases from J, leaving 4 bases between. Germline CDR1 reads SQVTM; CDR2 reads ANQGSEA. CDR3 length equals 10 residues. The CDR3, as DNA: TGCAGCGTTGCGGTCAATGAGCAGTTCTTC. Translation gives CSVAVNEQFF.

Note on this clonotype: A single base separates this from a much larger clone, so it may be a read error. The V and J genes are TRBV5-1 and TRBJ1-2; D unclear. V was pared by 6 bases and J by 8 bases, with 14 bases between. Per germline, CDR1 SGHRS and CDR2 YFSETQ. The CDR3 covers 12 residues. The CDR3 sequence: CASTLEGEGYTF. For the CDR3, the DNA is TGCGCCAGCACCCTTGAGGGAGAGGGCTACACCTTC.

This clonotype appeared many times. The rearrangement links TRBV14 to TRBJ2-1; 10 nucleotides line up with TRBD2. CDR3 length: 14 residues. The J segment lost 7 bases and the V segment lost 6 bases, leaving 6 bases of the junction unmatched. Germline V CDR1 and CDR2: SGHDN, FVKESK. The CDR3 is CASRAGTSENEQFF. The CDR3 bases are TGTGCCAGCAGGGCCGGGACTAGCGAAAATGAGCAGTTCTTC.

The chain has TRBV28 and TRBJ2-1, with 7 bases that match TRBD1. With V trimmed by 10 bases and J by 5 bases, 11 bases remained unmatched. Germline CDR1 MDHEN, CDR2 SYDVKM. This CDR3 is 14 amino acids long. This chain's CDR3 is CAIHPGQRHNEQFF. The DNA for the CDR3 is TGTGCCATCCACCCGGGACAGCGCCACAATGAGCAGTTCTTC.

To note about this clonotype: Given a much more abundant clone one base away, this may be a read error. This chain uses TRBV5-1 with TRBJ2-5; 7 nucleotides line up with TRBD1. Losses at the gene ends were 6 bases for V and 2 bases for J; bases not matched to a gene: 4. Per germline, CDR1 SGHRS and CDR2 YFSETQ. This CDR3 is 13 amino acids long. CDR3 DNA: TGCGCCAGCAAGCACAGGGGTCAAGAGACCCAGTACTTC. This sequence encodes CASKHRGQETQYF. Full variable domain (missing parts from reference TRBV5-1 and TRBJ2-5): KAGVTQTPRYLIKTRGQQVTLSCSPISGHRSVSWYQQTPGQGLQFLFEYFSETQRNKGNFPGRFSGRQFSNSRSEMNVSTLELGDSALYLCASKHRGQETQYFGPGTRLLVL.

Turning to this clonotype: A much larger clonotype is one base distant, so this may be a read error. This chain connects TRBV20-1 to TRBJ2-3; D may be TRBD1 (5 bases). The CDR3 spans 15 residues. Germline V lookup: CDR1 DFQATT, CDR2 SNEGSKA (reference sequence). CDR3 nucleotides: TGCAGTGCTCAGGACCCAACAGGCGACACAAATACGCAGTATTTT. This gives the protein CSAQDPTGDTNTQYF.

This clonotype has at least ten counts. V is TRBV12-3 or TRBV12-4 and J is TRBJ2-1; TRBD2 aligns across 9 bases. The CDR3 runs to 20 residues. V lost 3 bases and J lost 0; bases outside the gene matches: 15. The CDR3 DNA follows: TGTGCCAGCAGTTTGTTGGTGACTAGCGGACATACGAGCTCCTACAATGAGCAGTTCTTC. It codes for CASSLLVTSGHTSSYNEQFF.

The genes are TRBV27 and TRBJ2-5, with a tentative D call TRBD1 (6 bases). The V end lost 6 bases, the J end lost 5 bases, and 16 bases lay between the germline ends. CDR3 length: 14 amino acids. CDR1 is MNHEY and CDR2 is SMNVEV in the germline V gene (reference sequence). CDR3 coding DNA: TGTGCCAGCAGAAGACAGGACTTGGGGGAGACCCAGTACTTC. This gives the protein CASRRQDLGETQYF.

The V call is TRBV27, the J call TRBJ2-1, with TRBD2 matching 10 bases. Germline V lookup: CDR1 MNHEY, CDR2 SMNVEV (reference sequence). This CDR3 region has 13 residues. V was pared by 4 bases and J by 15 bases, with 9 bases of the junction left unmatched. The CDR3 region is CASSYSGGTSTFF. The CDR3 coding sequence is TGTGCCAGCAGTTATAGCGGGGGGACTAGCACGTTCTTC.

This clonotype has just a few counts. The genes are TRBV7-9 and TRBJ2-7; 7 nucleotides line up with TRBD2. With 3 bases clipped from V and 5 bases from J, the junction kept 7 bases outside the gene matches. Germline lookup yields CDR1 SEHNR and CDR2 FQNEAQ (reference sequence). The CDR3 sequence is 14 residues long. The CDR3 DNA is TGTGCCAGCAGCTTTCGCGGGAGAGGAAACGAGCAGTACTTC. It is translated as CASSFRGRGNEQYF. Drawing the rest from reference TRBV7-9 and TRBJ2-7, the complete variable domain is DTGVSQNPRHKITKRGQNVTFRCDPISEHNRLYWYRQTLGQGPEFLTYFQNEAQLEKSRLLSDRFSAERPKGSFSTLEIQRTEQGDSAMYLCASSFRGRGNEQYFGPGTRLTVT.

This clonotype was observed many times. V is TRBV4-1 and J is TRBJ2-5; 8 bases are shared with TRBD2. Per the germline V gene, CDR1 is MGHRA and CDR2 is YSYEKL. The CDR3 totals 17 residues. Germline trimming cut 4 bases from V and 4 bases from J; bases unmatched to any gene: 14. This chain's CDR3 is CASSLRRSAGVGETQYF. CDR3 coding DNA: TGCGCCAGCAGCCTCCGAAGGTCAGCGGGAGTAGGAGAGACCCAGTACTTC.